This section outlines one TCR beta chain sequence together with its context. The antigen remains undetermined. J was trimmed by 0 bases and V by 5 bases; bases with no gene match: 3. This CDR3 comprises 15 residues. Germline-derived CDR1 and CDR2 are SGHTA and FQGTGA. This sample is part of a study of cytomegalovirus exposure and HLA in healthy donors. Regarding the study as a whole: Differences between HLA loci emerged in a later analysis of TCR association rates, with DRB1 most and HLA-C fewest. Several V segments, TRBV6-2 and TRBV6-3 among them, could not be told apart and were dropped. With further analysis later on, most CMV-associated TCR beta chains appeared HLA-restricted.

Primers included in the PCR were 60 Vbeta and 13 Jbeta primers. Authors' data handling: A later analysis counted 70 million to 85 million unique TCR beta chains, some 11 million shared. Sequencing was performed with immunoSEQ multiplex PCR; in TCRdb, only in-frame clones are kept and a portion is missing. The DNA gave D and trimming, while V, J and clone size come from that table. The table lists about 120,000 clones, 83% of them singletons. The clonotype was recovered from a woman aged 40-49 years in good health and CMV-seropositive. Material for sequencing was PBMCs. This rearrangement joins TRBV7-3 to TRBJ2-1; 8 nucleotides match TRBD2. CDR3: CASSRSGSSYNEQFF. CDR3 DNA sequence: TGTGCCAGCAGCAGAAGCGGGAGCTCCTACAATGAGCAGTTCTTC.